This TCR beta chain was retrieved from a study of T-cell reconstitution after alpha-beta-depleted transplantation in children. Notes on the study in general: Surviving recipient cells, namely T cells and thymic progenitors, were the source of high day-60 TCRbeta diversity in some patients. Newly generated T cells supplied most T-cell counts and diversity one year post-transplant. Where alpha-beta T cells came from about two months after transplant was reportedly several hundred expanded graft clones.

Construction of the TCRbeta library involved unique molecular identifiers. MiXCR, run by TCRdb on the PCR reads, gives a single entry per CDR3 protein. The sample contains under 850,000 distinct CDR3 sequences, around 13% of which appear only once. This clonotype was seen a few times. Its antigen is not known. The junction had 12 bases not matched to a gene; V was cut back by 5 bases and J by 5 bases. The CDR3 length is 15 residues. CDR1 is SEHNR, CDR2 FQNEAQ, per germline (reference sequence). The chain links TRBV7-9 to TRBJ2-7, with 7 positions matching TRBD1. The specimen comprised PBMCs, sampled before TCRalphabeta/CD19-depleted stem cell transplant. The clonotype was recovered from a girl aged 2 to 10 with congenital amegakaryocytic thrombocytopenia, due to receive a stem cell transplant. CDR3 sequence reads: CASSRSNKTGNEQYF. DNA for the CDR3: TGTGCCAGCAGCCGCTCAAATAAGACAGGGAACGAGCAGTACTTC. The variable domain in full, completed from reference TRBV7-9 and TRBJ2-7, reads DTGVSQNPRHKITKRGQNVTFRCDPISEHNRLYWYRQTLGQGPEFLTYFQNEAQLEKSRLLSDRFSAERPKGSFSTLEIQRTEQGDSAMYLCASSRSNKTGNEQYFGPGTRLTVT.